This T cell receptor beta chain was captured by sequencing in a study of blood T cell repertoires in COVID-19. Background on the study: Samples came from the United States, Italy and Spain, spanning acute and convalescent COVID-19. The cDNA or gDNA used as material had been derived from T cells, B-cell-depleted T cells, or PBMCs.

The CDR3 runs 15 residues. V was clipped by 2 bases and J by 4 bases; unmatched bases: 7. Per germline, CDR1 LGHNA and CDR2 YNFKEQ. Here immunoSEQ multiplex PCR was the method, and the copy in TCRdb shows in-frame clones only, minus some. The sample lists tens of thousands of clones, roughly 90% occurring once. This receptor was taken from a man aged 80 or over with acute or convalescent COVID-19. The sequenced sample consisted of peripheral blood. This chain connects TRBV4-2 to TRBJ1-2, with 7 bases matching TRBD1. The CDR3 sequence is CASSQPDRETYGYTF. The CDR3 region has the DNA TGTGCCAGCAGCCAACCTGACAGGGAGACCTATGGCTACACCTTC.